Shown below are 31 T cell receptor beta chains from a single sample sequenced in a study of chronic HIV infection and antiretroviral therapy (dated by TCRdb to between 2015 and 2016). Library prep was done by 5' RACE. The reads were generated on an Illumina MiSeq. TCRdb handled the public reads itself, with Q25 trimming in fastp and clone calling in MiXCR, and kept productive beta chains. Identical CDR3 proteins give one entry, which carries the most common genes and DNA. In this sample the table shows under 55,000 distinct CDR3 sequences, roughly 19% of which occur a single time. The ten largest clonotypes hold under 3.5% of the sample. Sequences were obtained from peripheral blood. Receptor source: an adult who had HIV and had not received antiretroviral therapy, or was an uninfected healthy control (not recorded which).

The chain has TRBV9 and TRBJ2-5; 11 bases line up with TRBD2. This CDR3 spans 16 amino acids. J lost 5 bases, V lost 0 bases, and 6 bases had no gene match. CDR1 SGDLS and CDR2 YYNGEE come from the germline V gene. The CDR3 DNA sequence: TGTGCCAGCAGCGTAGCTGGTAGCGGGAGGGTGGAGACCCAGTACTTC. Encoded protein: CASSVAGSGRVETQYF.

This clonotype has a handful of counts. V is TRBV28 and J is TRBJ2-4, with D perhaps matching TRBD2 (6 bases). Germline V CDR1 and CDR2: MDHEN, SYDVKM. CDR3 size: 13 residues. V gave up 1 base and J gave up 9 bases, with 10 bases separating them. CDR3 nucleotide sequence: TGTGCCAGCAGTTTATTCGGGGAGGTCATTCAGTACTTC. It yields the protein CASSLFGEVIQYF.

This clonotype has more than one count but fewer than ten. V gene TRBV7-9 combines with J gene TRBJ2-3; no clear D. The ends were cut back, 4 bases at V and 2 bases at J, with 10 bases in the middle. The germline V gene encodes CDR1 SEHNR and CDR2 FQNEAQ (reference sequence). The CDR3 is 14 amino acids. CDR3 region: CASSSGQSTDTQYF. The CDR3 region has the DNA TGTGCCAGCAGCTCCGGCCAATCCACAGATACGCAGTATTTT.

CDR3 protein: CASSLDRVNPSYEQYF. The CDR3 bases are TGCGCCAGCAGCTTGGACAGGGTGAATCCCTCCTACGAGCAGTACTTC. The rearrangement uses TRBV5-1 and TRBJ2-7; TRBD1 is a possible D gene (6 bases). Trimming took 0 bases from V and 0 from J, leaving 13 bases between them. This CDR3 spans 16 amino acids. The germline V gene has CDR1 SGHRS and CDR2 YFSETQ.

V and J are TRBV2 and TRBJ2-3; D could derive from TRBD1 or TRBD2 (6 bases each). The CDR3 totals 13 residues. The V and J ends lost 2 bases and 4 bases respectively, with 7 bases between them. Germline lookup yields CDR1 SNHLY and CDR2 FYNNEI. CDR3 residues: CASSERGADTQYF. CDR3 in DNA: TGTGCCAGCAGTGAAAGGGGGGCAGATACGCAGTATTTT.

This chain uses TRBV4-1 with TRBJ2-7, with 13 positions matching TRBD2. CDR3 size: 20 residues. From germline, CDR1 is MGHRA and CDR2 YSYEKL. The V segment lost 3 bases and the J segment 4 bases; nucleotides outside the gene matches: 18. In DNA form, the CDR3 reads TGCGCCAGCAGCCAGAGCCGGACAGGCGATTCGACTAGCGGGAGGTACGAGCAGTACTTC. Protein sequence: CASSQSRTGDSTSGRYEQYF.

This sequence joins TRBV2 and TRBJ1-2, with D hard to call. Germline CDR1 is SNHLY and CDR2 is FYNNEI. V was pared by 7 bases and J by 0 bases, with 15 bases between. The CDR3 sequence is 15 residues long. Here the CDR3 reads CASNLLRQANYGYTF. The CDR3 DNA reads TGTGCCAGCAACCTCTTGAGGCAGGCTAACTATGGCTACACCTTC.

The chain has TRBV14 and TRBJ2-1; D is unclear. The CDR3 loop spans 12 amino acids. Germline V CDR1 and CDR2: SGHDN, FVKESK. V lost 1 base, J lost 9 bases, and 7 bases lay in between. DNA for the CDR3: TGTGCCAGCAGCCAAGGGCTTAGTGAGCAGTTCTTC. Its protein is CASSQGLSEQFF. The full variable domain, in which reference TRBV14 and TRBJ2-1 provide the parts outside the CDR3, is EAGVTQFPSHSVIEKGQTVTLRCDPISGHDNLYWYRRVMGKEIKFLLHFVKESKQDESGMPNNRFLAERTGGTYSTLKVQPAELEDSGVYFCASSQGLSEQFFGPGTRLTVL.

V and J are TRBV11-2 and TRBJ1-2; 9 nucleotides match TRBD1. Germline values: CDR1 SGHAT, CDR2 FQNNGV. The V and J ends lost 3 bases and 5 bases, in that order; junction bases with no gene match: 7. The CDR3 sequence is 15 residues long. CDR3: CASSFRTGEWYGYTF. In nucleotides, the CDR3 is TGTGCCAGCAGCTTCCGGACAGGGGAGTGGTATGGCTACACCTTC. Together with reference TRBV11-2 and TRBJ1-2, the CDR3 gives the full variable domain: EAGVAQSPRYKIIEKRQSVAFWCNPISGHATLYWYQQILGQGPKLLIQFQNNGVVDDSQLPKDRFSAERLKGVDSTLKIQPAKLEDSAVYLCASSFRTGEWYGYTFGSGTRLTVV.

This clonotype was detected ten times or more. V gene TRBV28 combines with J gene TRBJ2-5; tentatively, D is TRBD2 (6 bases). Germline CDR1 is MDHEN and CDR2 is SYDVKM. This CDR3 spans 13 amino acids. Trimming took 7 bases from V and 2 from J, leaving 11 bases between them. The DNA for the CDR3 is TGTGCCAGCATCTCCGGGGGACAAGAGACCCAGTACTTC. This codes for CASISGGQETQYF.

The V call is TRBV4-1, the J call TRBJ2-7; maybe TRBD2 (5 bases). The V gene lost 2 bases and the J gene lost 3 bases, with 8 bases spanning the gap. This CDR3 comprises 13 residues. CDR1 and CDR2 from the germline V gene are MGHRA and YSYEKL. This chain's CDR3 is CASSQLTSYEQYF. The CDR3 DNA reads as TGCGCCAGCAGCCAACTTACTAGCTACGAGCAGTACTTC.

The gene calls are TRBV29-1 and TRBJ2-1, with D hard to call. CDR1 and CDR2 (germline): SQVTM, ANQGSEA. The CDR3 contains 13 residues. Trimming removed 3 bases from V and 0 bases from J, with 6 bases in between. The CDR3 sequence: CSVEGHSYNEQFF. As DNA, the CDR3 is TGCAGCGTTGAGGGCCACTCCTACAATGAGCAGTTCTTC.

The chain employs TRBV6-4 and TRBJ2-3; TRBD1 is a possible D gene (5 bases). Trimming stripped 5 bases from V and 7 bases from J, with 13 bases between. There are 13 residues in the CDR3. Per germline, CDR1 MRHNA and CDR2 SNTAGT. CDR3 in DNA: TGTGCCAGCAGTCAGGGTGCCCCTTATACGCAGTATTTT. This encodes CASSQGAPYTQYF.

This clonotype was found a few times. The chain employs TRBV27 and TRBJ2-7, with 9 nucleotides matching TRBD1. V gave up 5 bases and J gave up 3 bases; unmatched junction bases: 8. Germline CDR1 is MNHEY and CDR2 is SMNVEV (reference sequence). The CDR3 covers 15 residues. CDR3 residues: CASSVMGQGVYEQYF. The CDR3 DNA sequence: TGTGCCAGCAGTGTAATGGGACAGGGAGTCTACGAGCAGTACTTC.

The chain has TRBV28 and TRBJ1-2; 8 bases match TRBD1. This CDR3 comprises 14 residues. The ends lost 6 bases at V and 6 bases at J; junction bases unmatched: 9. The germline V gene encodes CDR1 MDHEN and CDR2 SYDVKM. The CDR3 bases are TGTGCCAGCAGCTGGGGACAGGATGATGATGGCTACACCTTC. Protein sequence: CASSWGQDDDGYTF.

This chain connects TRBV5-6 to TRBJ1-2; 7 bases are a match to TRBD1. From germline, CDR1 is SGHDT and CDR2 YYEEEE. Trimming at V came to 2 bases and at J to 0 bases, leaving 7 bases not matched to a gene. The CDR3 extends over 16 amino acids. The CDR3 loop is CASSFGDSLANYGYTF. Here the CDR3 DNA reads TGTGCCAGCAGCTTTGGGGACAGCCTAGCTAACTATGGCTACACCTTC. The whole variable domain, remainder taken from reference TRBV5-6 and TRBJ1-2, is DAGVTQSPTHLIKTRGQQVTLRCSPKSGHDTVSWYQQALGQGPQFIFQYYEEEERQRGNFPDRFSGHQFPNYSSELNVNALLLGDSALYLCASSFGDSLANYGYTFGSGTRLTVV.

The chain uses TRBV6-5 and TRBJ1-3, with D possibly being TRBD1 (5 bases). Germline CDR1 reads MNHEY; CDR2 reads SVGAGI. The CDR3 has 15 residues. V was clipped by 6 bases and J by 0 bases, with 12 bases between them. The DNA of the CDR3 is TGTGCCAGCAGCCTAGGGACGGCCTCTGGAAACACCATATATTTT. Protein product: CASSLGTASGNTIYF.

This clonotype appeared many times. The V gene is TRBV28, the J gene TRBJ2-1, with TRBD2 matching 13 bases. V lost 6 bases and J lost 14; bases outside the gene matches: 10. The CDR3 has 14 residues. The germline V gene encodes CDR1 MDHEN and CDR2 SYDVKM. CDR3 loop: CASSRGLAGKMEFF. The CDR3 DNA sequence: TGTGCCAGCAGCAGGGGACTAGCGGGAAAGATGGAGTTCTTC.

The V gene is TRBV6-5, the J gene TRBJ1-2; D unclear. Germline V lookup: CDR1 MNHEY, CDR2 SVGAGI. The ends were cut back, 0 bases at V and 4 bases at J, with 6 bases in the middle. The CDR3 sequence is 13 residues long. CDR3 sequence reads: CASSYSRIYGYTF. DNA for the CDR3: TGTGCCAGCAGTTACTCCAGGATCTATGGCTACACCTTC.

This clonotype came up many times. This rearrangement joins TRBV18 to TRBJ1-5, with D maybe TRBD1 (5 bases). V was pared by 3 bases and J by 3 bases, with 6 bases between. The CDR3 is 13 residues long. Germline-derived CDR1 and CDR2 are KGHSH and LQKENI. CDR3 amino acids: CASSPGTNQPQHF. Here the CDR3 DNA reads TGTGCCAGCTCACCCGGGACCAATCAGCCCCAGCATTTT.

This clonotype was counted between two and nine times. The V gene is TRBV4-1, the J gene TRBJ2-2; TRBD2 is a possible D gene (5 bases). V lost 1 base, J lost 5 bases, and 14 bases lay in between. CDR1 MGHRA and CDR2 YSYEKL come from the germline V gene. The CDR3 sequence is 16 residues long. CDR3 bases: TGCGCCAGCAGCCAAGGCCTAGCCCGGAGTACCGGGGAGCTGTTTTTT. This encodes CASSQGLARSTGELFF.

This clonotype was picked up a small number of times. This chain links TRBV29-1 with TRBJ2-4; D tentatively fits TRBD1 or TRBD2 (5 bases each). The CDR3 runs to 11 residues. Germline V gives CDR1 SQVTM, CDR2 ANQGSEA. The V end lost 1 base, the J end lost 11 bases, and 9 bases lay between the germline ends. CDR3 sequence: CSVEGGAVQYF. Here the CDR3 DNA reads TGCAGCGTTGAAGGAGGGGCCGTTCAGTACTTC.

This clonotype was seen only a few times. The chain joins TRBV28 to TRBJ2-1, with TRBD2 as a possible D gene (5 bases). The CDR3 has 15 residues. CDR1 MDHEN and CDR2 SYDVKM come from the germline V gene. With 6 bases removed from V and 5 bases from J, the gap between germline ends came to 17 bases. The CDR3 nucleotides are TGTGCCAGCAGGGGCCGAGGGCTGGGCCACAATGAGCAGTTCTTC. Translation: CASRGRGLGHNEQFF.

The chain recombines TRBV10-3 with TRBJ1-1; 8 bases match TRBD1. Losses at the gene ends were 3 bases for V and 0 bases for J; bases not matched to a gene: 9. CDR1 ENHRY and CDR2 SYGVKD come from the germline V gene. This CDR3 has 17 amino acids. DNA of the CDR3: TGTGCCATCAGTGACCACGACAGGGGCAAGATGAACACTGAAGCTTTCTTT. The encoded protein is CAISDHDRGKMNTEAFF.

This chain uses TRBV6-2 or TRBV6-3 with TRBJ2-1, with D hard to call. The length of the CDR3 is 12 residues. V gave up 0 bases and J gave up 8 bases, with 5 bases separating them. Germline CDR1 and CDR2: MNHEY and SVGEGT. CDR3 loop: CASSYSPYEQFF. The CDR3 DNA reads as TGTGCCAGCAGTTACTCACCTTATGAGCAGTTCTTC.

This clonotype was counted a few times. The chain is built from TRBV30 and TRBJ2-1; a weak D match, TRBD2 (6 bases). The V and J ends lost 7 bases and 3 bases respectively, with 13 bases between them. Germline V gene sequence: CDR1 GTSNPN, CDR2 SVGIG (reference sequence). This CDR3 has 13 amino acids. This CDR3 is CASTGLHYNEQFF. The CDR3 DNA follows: TGTGCCTCCACGGGACTCCACTACAATGAGCAGTTCTTC. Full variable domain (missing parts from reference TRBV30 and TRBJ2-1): SQTIHQWPATLVQPVGSPLSLECTVEGTSNPNLYWYRQAAGRGLQLLFYSVGIGQISSEVPQNLSASRPQDRQFILSSKKLLLSDSGFYLCASTGLHYNEQFFGPGTRLTVL.

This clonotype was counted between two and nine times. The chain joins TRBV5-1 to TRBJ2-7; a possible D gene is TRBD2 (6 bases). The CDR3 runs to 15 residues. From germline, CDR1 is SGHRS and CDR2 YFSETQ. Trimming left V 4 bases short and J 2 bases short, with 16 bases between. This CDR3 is CASSEGTPAPYEQYF. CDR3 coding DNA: TGCGCCAGCAGCGAGGGGACTCCCGCACCCTACGAGCAGTACTTC.

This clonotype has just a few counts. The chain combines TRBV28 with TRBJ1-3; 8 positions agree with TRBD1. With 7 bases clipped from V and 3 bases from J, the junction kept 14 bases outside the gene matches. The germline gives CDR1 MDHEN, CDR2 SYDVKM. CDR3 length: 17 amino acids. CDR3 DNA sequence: TGTGCCAGCAAATCACGGACAGGGAGTATCCTTGGAAACACCATATATTTT. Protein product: CASKSRTGSILGNTIYF.

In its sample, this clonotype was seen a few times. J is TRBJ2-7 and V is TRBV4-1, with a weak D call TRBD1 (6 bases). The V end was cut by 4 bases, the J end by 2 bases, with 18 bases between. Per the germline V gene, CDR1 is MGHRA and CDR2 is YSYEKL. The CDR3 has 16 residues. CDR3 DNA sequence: TGCGCCAGCAGCCCGCCCACCGGGACACCACCCTACGAGCAGTACTTC. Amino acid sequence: CASSPPTGTPPYEQYF.

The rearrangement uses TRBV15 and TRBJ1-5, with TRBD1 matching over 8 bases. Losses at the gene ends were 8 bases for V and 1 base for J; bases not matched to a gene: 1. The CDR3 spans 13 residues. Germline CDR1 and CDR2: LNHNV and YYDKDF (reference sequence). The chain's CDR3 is CATGQGSNQPQHF. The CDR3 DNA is TGTGCCACCGGACAGGGAAGCAATCAGCCCCAGCATTTT.

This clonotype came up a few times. CDR3 DNA sequence: TGTGCCAGCAGTCCGCCGGGCTCCTACAATGAGCAGTTCTTC. Residues: CASSPPGSYNEQFF. This chain joins TRBV28 and TRBJ2-1; D remains ambiguous. Germline assignment: CDR1 MDHEN and CDR2 SYDVKM. The CDR3 totals 14 residues. Trimming took off 5 bases at V and 0 bases at J, with 8 bases between the two ends.